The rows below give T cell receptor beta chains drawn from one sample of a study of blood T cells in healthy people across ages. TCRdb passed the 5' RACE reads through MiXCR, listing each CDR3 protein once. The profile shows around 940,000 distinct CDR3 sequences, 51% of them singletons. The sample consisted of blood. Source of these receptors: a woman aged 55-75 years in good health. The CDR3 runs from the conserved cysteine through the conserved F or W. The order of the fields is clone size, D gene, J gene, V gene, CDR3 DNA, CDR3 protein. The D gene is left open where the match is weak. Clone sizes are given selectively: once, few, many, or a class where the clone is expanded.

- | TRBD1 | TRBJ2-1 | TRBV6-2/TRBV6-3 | TGTGCCAGCAGTTACTCGAACTTCCGAGGGGGCAGGGGGATCGACGATGAGCAGTTCTTC | CASSYSNFRGGRGIDDEQFF
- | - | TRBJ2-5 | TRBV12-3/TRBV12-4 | TGTGCCAGCAGACACAGGGGAGGAGGTCAAGAGACCCAGTACTTC | CASRHRGGGQETQYF
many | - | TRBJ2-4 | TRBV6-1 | TGTGCCGTTCGCAGGGCAGCAGCAAACATTCAGTACTTC | CAVRRAAANIQYF
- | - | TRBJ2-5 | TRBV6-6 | TGTGCCAGCAGCCCCACGAGATCAGGGGCGCAAGAGACCCAGTACTTC | CASSPTRSGAQETQYF
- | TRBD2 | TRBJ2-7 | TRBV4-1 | TGCGCCAGCAGCCAAGGATGGGCGGGGGGCCCCTACGAGCAGTACTTC | CASSQGWAGGPYEQYF
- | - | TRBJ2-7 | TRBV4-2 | TGTGCCAGCAGCCAAGCCCCGTTTCCGGGGATCACCTACGAGCAGTACTTC | CASSQAPFPGITYEQYF
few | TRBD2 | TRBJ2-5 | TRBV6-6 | TGTGCCAGCGAGGGAGTAGCGGGACAAGAGACCCAGTACTTC | CASEGVAGQETQYF
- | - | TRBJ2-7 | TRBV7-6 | TGTGCCAGCGGCCACAGGGATTCCTACGAGCAGTACTTC | CASGHRDSYEQYF
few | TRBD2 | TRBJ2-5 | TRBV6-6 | TGTGCCAGCAGCCTACGGACTAGCGGGGGGCAAGCGACCCAGTACTTC | CASSLRTSGGQATQYF
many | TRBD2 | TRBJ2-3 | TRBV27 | TGTGCCAGCAGTTCCCGCGGTAGCGGGGCAGATACGCAGTATTTT | CASSSRGSGADTQYF
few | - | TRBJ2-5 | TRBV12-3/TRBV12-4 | TGTGCCAGCAGCTACGGGCTCCAGACCCAGTACTTC | CASSYGLQTQYF
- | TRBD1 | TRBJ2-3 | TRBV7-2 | TGTGCCGGACAGGGGGCTATAGATACGCGGTATTTT | CAGQGAIDTRYF
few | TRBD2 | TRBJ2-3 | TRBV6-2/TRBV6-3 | TGTGCCAGCAGCCCGATCCCGGGACTAGGTTCCACAGATACGCAGTATTTT | CASSPIPGLGSTDTQYF
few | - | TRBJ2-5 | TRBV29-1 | TGCAGCGGCAACCAAGAGACCCAGTACTTC | CSGNQETQYF
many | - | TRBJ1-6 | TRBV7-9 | TGTGCCAGCAGCAGGGACTACGGCTCCTATAATTCACCCCTCCACTTT | CASSRDYGSYNSPLHF
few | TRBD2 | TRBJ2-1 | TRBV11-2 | TGTGCCAGCAGCTTAGATCCCCCTAGCGGGAGGAGGAATGAGCAGTTCTTC | CASSLDPPSGRRNEQFF
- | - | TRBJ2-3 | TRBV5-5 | TGTGCCAGCAGCTTGGAGGCACCTCACGCAGATACGCAGTATTTT | CASSLEAPHADTQYF
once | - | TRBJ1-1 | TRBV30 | TGTGCCTGGAGTGTGTCCAGGTATGGTGGAGTGGCTTTCTTT | CAWSVSRYGGVAFF
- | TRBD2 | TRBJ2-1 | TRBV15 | TGTGCCACCAGCAGCGGAGGACTAGCGGGAGTTAATGAGCAGTTCTTC | CATSSGGLAGVNEQFF
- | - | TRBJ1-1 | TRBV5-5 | TGTGCCAGCAGCTGGGGGTCGGGCACTGAAGCTTTCTTT | CASSWGSGTEAFF
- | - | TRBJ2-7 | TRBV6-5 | TGTGCCAGCAAAATTGGGGGGGCGATAGACGAGCAGTACTTC | CASKIGGAIDEQYF
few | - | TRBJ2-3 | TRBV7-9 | TGTGCCAGCAGTCCAGAGAGGGTTACAGATACGCAGTATTTT | CASSPERVTDTQYF
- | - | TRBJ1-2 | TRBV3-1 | TGTGCCAGCAGCCAAGGGGGGGTTGGCTACACCTTC | CASSQGGVGYTF
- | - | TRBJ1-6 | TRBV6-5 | TGTGCCAGCAGAAGGACCTTTCAACCCGTGGGTTCACCCCTCCACTTT | CASRRTFQPVGSPLHF
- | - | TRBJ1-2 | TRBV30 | TGTGCCTGGAGCCAGGGCCTGGCTGGCTACACCTTC | CAWSQGLAGYTF
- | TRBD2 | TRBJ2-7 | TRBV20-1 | TGCAGTGCTCTTAGCGGGAGCAGTCTCGAGCAGTACTTC | CSALSGSSLEQYF
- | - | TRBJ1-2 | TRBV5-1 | TGCGCCAGCAGCTTGGACAGGGTCCAGAATGGCTACACCTTC | CASSLDRVQNGYTF
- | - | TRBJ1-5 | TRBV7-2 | TGTGCCAGCAGCTTAGCGGGCCGGGGCGTCAATCAGCCCCAGCATTTT | CASSLAGRGVNQPQHF
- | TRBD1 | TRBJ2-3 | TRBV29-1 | TGCAGCGTTCGACAGGGTGCAGATACGCAGTATTTT | CSVRQGADTQYF
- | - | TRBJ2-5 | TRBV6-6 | TGTGCCAGCAGTTACAGGTGGGAGACCCAGTACTTC | CASSYRWETQYF
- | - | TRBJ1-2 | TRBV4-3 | TGCGCCAGCAGCCAAGACAGGGTGGACGGCTACACCTTC | CASSQDRVDGYTF
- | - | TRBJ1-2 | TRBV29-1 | TGCAGCGTTGAGGCGGACGGTATCGGGTATGGCTACACCTTC | CSVEADGIGYGYTF